What follows is one T cell receptor (beta chain) and its context. A read error may produce the germline difference seen at one junction end. The data belong to a study of cytomegalovirus exposure and HLA in healthy donors. This CDR3 is built from 15 residues. CDR1 SSHAT and CDR2 FNYEAQ come from the germline V gene (reference sequence). Amplification used 60 Vbeta primers and 13 Jbeta primers. Sequencing was performed with immunoSEQ multiplex PCR; in TCRdb, only in-frame clones are kept and a portion is missing. This sample contains 120,000 or so clones. What was sequenced was PBMCs. This sequence was found in a man between 18 and 35 years old in good health and CMV-seronegative. The chain is built from TRBV7-7 and TRBJ2-7, with 7 bases matching TRBD1. The CDR3 is CASSQTQGSRDEQYF. In DNA form, the CDR3 reads TGTGCTAGCAGCCAGACACAGGGGTCGAGGGACGAGCAGTACTTC.